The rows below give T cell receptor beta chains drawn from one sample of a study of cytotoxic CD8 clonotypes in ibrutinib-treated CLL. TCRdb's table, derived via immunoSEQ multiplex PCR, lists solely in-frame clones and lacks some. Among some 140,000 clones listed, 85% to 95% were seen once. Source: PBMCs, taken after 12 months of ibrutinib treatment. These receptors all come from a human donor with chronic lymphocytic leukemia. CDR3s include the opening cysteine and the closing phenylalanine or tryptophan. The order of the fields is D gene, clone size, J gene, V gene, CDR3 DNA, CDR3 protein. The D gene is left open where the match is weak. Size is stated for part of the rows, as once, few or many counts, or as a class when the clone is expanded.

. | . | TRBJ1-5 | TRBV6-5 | TGTGCCAGCAGTTCCTGGCAGGGAGGCAATCAGCCCCAGCATTTT | CASSSWQGGNQPQHF
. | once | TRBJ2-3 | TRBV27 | TGTGCCAGCAGGACCGGGACATCAAGAGATACGCAGTATTTT | CASRTGTSRDTQYF
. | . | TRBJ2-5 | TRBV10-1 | TGCGCCAGCAGTGATGCGGAGGGGAAATATGGGACCCAGTACTTC | CASSDAEGKYGTQYF
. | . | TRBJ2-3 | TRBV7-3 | TGTGCCAGCAGCTTAGGTGAACCGCGGGCCAGCACAGATACGCAGTATTTT | CASSLGEPRASTDTQYF
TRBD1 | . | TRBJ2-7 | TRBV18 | TGTGCCAGCTCACTCGCTACCGGGACAGGGGACTTGGTTGGCGAGCAGTACTTC | CASSLATGTGDLVGEQYF
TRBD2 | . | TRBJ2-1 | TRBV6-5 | TGTGCCAGCAGTTTTAGCGGGAGCTCCTACAATGAGCAGTTCTTC | CASSFSGSSYNEQFF
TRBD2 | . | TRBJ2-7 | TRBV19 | TGTGCCAGTAGTATCGCAGCGGGGAGCTCCTACGAGCAGTACTTC | CASSIAAGSSYEQYF
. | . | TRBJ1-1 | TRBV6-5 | TGTGCCAGCAGTTACAGGGAGTTGAGCACTGAAGCTTTCTTT | CASSYRELSTEAFF
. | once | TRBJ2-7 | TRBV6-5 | TGTGCCAGCAGTACCCCGGGACACACAATCTACGAGCAGTACTTC | CASSTPGHTIYEQYF
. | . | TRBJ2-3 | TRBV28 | TGTGCCAGCAGTTTCAGACCGACCGGTACGCAGTATTTT | CASSFRPTGTQYF
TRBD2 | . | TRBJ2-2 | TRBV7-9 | TGTGCCAGCAGCCCGTCGGGGGGAGAAGACACCGGGGAGCTGTTTTTT | CASSPSGGEDTGELFF
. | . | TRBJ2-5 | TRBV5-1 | TGCGCCAGCAGCTTGGGATGGCGGATCCAAGAGACCCAGTACTTC | CASSLGWRIQETQYF
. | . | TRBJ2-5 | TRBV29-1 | TGCAGCGTTGAAGTGGCAGGGGTAGAGACCCAGTACTTC | CSVEVAGVETQYF
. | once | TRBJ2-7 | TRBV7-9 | TGTGCCAGCACCACTACAGGGCCTGGGTACGAGCAGTACTTC | CASTTTGPGYEQYF
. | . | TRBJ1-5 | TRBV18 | TGTGCCAGCTCTAGAGACATCAATCAGCCCCAGCATTTT | CASSRDINQPQHF
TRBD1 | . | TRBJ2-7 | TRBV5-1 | TGCGCCAGCAGCTTGACGGGACAGGGGGCGGCCGAGCAGTACTTC | CASSLTGQGAAEQYF
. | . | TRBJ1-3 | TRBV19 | TGTGCCAGTAGCGCCCCTTTGAGGGCTGGAAACACCATATATTTT | CASSAPLRAGNTIYF
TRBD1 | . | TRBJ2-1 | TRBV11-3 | TGTGCCAGCAGCCCGAGTAGGGACAGGAACCTCTACAATGAGCAGTTCTTC | CASSPSRDRNLYNEQFF
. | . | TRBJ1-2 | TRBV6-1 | TGTGCCAGCCCCCAGGAAGGGTCCCATGGCTACACCTTC | CASPQEGSHGYTF
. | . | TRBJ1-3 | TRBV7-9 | TGTGCCAGCAGCCAAGGCTCCTCTGGAAACACCATATATTTT | CASSQGSSGNTIYF
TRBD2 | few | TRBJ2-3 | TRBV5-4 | TGTGCCAGCACCCAACGATTAGCGGGAGTCACCACAGATACGCAGTATTTT | CASTQRLAGVTTDTQYF
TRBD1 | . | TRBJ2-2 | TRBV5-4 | TGTGCCAGCAGCCTCGACAGGGTTTCCGGGGAGCTGTTTTTT | CASSLDRVSGELFF
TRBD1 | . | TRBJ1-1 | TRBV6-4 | TGTGCCAGCAGTGAAGGACAGGGACGGACTGAAGCTTTCTTT | CASSEGQGRTEAFF
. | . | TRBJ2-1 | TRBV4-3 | TGCGCCAGCAGCCAAGTACAAACTCTCTACAATGAGCAGTTCTTC | CASSQVQTLYNEQFF
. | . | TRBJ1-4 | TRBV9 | TGTGCCAGCAGCGTAGGTGGGGGGACTAATGAAAAACTGTTTTTT | CASSVGGGTNEKLFF
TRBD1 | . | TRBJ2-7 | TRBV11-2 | TGTGCCAGCAGCTCCCGGGACAGGGTCTACGAGCAGTACTTC | CASSSRDRVYEQYF
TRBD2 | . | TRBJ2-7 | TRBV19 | TGTGCCAGTAGTATCGGGGGGGCCCCCTACGAGCAGTACTTC | CASSIGGAPYEQYF
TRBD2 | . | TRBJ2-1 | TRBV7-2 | TGTGCCAGCACCACCCGGACTAGCGGAAATGAGCAGTTCTTC | CASTTRTSGNEQFF
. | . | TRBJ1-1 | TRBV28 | TGTGCCAGCAGGGGGACGGAGAACACTGAAGCTTTCTTT | CASRGTENTEAFF
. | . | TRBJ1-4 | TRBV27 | TGTGCCAGCAGTTCGGCCCCGGAGGAAAAACTGTTTTTT | CASSSAPEEKLFF
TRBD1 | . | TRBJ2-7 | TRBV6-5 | TGTGCCAGCAGTTACCGGGACAGGGGGCGGCAGTACTTC | CASSYRDRGRQYF
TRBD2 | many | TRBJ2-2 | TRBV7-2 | TGTGCCAGCGGGGGGACTAGCGTTGCCGGGGAGCTGTTTTTT | CASGGTSVAGELFF
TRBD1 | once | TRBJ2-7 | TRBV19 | TGTGCCAGTAGCGTGGTAGGACAGGGCTCCTACGAGCAGTACTTC | CASSVVGQGSYEQYF